A selection of T cell receptor beta chains follows, all from one sample in a study of blood T cell repertoires in COVID-19. TCRdb's copy holds only in-frame clones and misses some; the assay was immunoSEQ multiplex PCR. The sample consists of under 100,000 clones, about nine tenths of them appearing once. The source material was peripheral blood. Source of these receptors: a human donor in a cohort sampled during active COVID-19. CDR3s include the opening cysteine and the closing phenylalanine or tryptophan. Fields, in order: V gene, D gene, clone size, J gene, CDR3 DNA, CDR3 protein. D genes are given only for firm matches. Clone sizes are given selectively: once, few, many, or a class where the clone is expanded.

>TRBV5-1|TRBD1|NA|TRBJ2-7
TGCGCCAGCAGGCTGGACAGGGAATCTGGGCAGTACTTC
CASRLDRESGQYF
>TRBV6-5|TRBD2|NA|TRBJ2-5
TGTGCCAGCAGAAACCTAGCGGGACGACAAGAGACCCAGTACTTC
CASRNLAGRQETQYF
>TRBV7-2|TRBD2|NA|TRBJ2-7
TGTGCCAGCAGCTTAAAGACTAGCGGGACCTACGAGCAGTACTTC
CASSLKTSGTYEQYF
>TRBV27|NA|NA|TRBJ1-5
TGTGCCAGCAGTTTGACGGAGGGTCAGCCCCAGCATTTT
CASSLTEGQPQHF
>TRBV19|TRBD1|NA|TRBJ2-7
TGTGCCACTTTGGGACAGGGAAATTACGAGCAGTACTTC
CATLGQGNYEQYF
>TRBV7-9|TRBD1|few|TRBJ1-2
TGTGCCAGCAGCTTAGGAAATCAGGGGGCTGGCTACACCTTC
CASSLGNQGAGYTF
>TRBV5-6|TRBD1|NA|TRBJ1-2
TGTGCCAGCAGCCCCGGGACAGGAGGAGGCTACACCTTC
CASSPGTGGGYTF
>TRBV10-1|TRBD2|NA|TRBJ2-7
TGCGCCAGCAGTGACCGTGGACTAGCGGGGGGGAGCTCCTACGAGCAGTACTTC
CASSDRGLAGGSSYEQYF
>TRBV15|NA|NA|TRBJ2-5
TGTGCCACAAGGGAGACGAGCGGTCGTGAGACCCAGTACTTC
CATRETSGRETQYF
>TRBV13|NA|NA|TRBJ1-6
TGTGCCAGCAGCTTAGGAGCGGCCGGCGATAATTCACCCCTCCACTTT
CASSLGAAGDNSPLHF
>TRBV28|NA|NA|TRBJ1-6
TGTGCCAGCGGCGGTAATAATTCACCCCTCCACTTT
CASGGNNSPLHF
>TRBV19|TRBD1|NA|TRBJ1-2
TGTGCCAGTAGTATGGTGGTAGGGGGCGCGAATGGCTACACCTTC
CASSMVVGGANGYTF
>TRBV5-1|TRBD1|NA|TRBJ2-2
TGCGCCAGCACGACAGGGGGCGCATCCGTCGGGGAGCTGTTTTTT
CASTTGGASVGELFF
>TRBV10-3|TRBD1|NA|TRBJ1-6
TGTGCCATCAGGCCGGGACAGAGTAATTCACCCCTCCACTTT
CAIRPGQSNSPLHF
>TRBV4-1|TRBD1|NA|TRBJ1-2
TGCGCCAGCAGCCTTAGGGACAGGGACTATGGCTACACCTTC
CASSLRDRDYGYTF
>TRBV5-1|TRBD2|NA|TRBJ2-2
TGCGCCAGCAGATCGGGGCGGGAGGTCTCCGGGGAGCTGTTTTTT
CASRSGREVSGELFF
>TRBV5-4|NA|NA|TRBJ2-1
TGTGCCAGCAGCCATCCAGGTAGCGCCCACAATGAGCAGTTCTTC
CASSHPGSAHNEQFF
>TRBV11-2|NA|NA|TRBJ2-2
TGTGCCAGCAGCTTAATTTATCGGAACACCGGGGAGCTGTTTTTT
CASSLIYRNTGELFF
>TRBV6-2/TRBV6-3|NA|NA|TRBJ2-7
TGTGCCAGCAGTCGCGGGGCAATTTGGGAGCAGTACTTC
CASSRGAIWEQYF
>TRBV27|NA|NA|TRBJ2-4
TGTGCCAGCAGCCCAGGTTCAGTAGCCAAAAACATTCAGTACTTC
CASSPGSVAKNIQYF
>TRBV12-3/TRBV12-4|NA|NA|TRBJ2-1
TGTGCCAGCAGTTTTACAGAACCGGAGCAGTTCTTC
CASSFTEPEQFF
>TRBV21-1|NA|NA|TRBJ2-7
TGTGCCAGCAGCCACAGCCTAGCGCGTAACTACGAGCAGTACTTC
CASSHSLARNYEQYF
>TRBV28|TRBD1|once|TRBJ2-2
TGTGCCAGCAGGTATCACAGGGGCCGGGGCACCGGGGAGCTGTTTTTT
CASRYHRGRGTGELFF
>TRBV2|TRBD1|NA|TRBJ1-2
TGTGCCAGCAGTTACGGACAGGGGCGAGGTTATGGCTACACCTTC
CASSYGQGRGYGYTF
>TRBV19|TRBD1|NA|TRBJ1-5
TGTGCCAGTGGGACAGTTAATAGCAATCAGCCCCAGCATTTT
CASGTVNSNQPQHF
>TRBV9|NA|NA|TRBJ2-3
TGTGCCAGCAGCCTTCTAGCGTCCACAGATACGCAGTATTTT
CASSLLASTDTQYF
>TRBV7-2|TRBD2|NA|TRBJ2-1
TGTGCCAGCAGCTTGGGACTAGCGGGGGCAGACAATGAGCAGTTCTTC
CASSLGLAGADNEQFF
>TRBV5-1|NA|NA|TRBJ1-1
TGCGCCAGCAGCTCCCTTGGAGCGGAAACCATGAACACTGAAGCTTTCTTT
CASSSLGAETMNTEAFF
>TRBV27|NA|once|TRBJ2-7
TGTGCCAGCAGTTTATCTAGCGGTTTGGTCTACGAGCAGTACTTC
CASSLSSGLVYEQYF